This TCR beta chain is drawn from a study of blood T cell repertoires in COVID-19. Germline V CDR1 and CDR2: SEHNR, FQNEAQ (reference sequence). V was pared by 2 bases and J by 4 bases, with 14 bases between. CDR3 length equals 15 residues. Sequencing used immunoSEQ multiplex PCR; TCRdb keeps in-frame clones, though not all of them. Counted here are some 200,000 clones, just under 90% occurring once; the ten biggest clones make up 0.88%. The chain combines TRBV7-9 with TRBJ1-1; TRBD1 is a possible D gene (5 bases). This sequence was found in a woman aged 18 to 35 who had recovered from COVID-19. The sequencing sample was made of peripheral blood. The CDR3 DNA reads as TGTGCCAGCAGCTTAAGGGGCGCCGTAGGCACTGAAGCTTTCTTT. Its protein is CASSLRGAVGTEAFF.